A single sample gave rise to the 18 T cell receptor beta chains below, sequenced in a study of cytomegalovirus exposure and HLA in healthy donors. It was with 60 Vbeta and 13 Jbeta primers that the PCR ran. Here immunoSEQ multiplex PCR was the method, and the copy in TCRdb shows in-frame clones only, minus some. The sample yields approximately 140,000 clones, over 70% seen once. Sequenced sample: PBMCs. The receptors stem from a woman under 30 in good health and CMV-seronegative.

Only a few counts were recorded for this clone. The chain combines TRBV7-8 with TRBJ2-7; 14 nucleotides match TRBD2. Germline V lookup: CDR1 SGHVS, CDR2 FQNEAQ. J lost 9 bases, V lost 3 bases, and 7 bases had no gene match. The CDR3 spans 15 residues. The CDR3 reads CASSLGTSGSSRQYF. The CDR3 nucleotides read TGTGCCAGCAGCTTGGGGACTAGCGGGAGTTCAAGGCAGTACTTC.

The CDR3: CASSPRQRDSYNEQFF. In DNA, the CDR3 is TGTGCCAGCAGCCCAAGGCAGCGGGACTCCTACAATGAGCAGTTCTTC. The rearrangement links TRBV5-4 to TRBJ2-1, with 7 nucleotides matching TRBD2. With V trimmed by 4 bases and J by 0 bases, 7 bases remained unmatched. This CDR3 region has 16 residues. Germline V CDR1 and CDR2: SGHNT, YYREEE (reference sequence). The entire variable domain, with the rest obtained from reference TRBV5-4 and TRBJ2-1, is as follows: ETGVTQSPTHLIKTRGQQVTLRCSSQSGHNTVSWYQQALGQGPQFIFQYYREEENGRGNFPPRFSGLQFPNYSSELNVNALELDDSALYLCASSPRQRDSYNEQFFGPGTRLTVL.

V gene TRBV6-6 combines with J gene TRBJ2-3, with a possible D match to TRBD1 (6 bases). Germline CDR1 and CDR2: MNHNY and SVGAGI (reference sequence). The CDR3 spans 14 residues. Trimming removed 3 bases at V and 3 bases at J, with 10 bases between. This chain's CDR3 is CASSYGQNTDTQYF. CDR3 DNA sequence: TGTGCCAGCAGTTATGGACAGAATACAGATACGCAGTATTTT.

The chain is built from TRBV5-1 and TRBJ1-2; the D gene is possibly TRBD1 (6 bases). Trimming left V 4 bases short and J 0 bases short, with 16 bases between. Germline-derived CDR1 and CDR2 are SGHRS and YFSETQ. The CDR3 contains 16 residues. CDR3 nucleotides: TGCGCCAGCAGCCCCGAAGGGGGGGGAGCTAACTATGGCTACACCTTC. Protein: CASSPEGGGANYGYTF.

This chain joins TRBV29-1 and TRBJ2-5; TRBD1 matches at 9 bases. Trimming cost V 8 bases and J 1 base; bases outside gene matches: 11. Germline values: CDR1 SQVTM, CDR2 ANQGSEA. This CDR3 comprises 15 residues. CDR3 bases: TGCAGCTCCCCTGCCCCGACAGGGGGCCAAGAGACCCAGTACTTC. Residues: CSSPAPTGGQETQYF.

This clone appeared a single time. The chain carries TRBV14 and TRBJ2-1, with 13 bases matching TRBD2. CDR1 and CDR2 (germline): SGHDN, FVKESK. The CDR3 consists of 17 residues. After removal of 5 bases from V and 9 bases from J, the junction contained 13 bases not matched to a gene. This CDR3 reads CASSFRLAGGPPPEQFF. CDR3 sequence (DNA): TGTGCCAGCAGCTTCCGACTAGCGGGAGGACCGCCGCCTGAGCAGTTCTTC. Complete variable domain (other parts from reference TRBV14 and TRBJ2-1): EAGVTQFPSHSVIEKGQTVTLRCDPISGHDNLYWYRRVMGKEIKFLLHFVKESKQDESGMPNNRFLAERTGGTYSTLKVQPAELEDSGVYFCASSFRLAGGPPPEQFFGPGTRLTVL.

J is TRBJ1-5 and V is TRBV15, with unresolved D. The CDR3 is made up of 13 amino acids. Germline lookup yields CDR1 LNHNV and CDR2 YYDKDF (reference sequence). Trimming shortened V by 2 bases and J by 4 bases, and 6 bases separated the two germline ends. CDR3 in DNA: TGTGCCACCAGCAGACAGAGGAATCAGCCCCAGCATTTT. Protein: CATSRQRNQPQHF.

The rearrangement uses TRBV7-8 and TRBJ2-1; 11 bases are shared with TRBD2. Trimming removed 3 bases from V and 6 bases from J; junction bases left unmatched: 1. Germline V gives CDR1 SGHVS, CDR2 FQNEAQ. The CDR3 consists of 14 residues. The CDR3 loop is CASSFGTSGNEQFF. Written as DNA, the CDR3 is TGTGCCAGCAGCTTCGGGACTAGCGGCAATGAGCAGTTCTTC.

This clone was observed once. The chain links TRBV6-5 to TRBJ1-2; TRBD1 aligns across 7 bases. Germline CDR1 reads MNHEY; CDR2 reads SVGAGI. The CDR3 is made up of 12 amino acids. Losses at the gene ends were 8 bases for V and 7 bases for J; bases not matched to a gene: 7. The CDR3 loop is CASGSGGSGYTF. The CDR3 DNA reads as TGTGCCAGCGGCTCAGGGGGTAGTGGCTACACCTTC.

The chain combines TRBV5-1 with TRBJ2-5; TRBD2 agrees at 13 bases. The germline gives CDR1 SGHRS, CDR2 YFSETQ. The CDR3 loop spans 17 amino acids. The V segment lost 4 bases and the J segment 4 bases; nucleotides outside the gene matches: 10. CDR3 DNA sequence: TGCGCCAGCAGCGGGGGACTAGCGGGGACAATAAGAGAGACCCAGTACTTC. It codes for CASSGGLAGTIRETQYF.

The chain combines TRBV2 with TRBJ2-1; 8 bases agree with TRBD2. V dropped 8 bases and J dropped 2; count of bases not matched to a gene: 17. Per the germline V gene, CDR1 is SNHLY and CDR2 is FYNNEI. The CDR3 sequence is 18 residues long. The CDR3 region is CASWGWGIAGRTYNEQFF. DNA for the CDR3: TGTGCCAGCTGGGGATGGGGCATAGCGGGGAGGACCTACAATGAGCAGTTCTTC.

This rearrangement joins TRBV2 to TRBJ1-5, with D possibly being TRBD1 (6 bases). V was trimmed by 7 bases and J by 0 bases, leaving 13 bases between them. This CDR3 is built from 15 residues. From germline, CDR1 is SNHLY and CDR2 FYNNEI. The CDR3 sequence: CASTSDSRSNQPQHF. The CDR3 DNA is TGTGCCAGCACCTCGGACAGCCGTAGCAATCAGCCCCAGCATTTT.

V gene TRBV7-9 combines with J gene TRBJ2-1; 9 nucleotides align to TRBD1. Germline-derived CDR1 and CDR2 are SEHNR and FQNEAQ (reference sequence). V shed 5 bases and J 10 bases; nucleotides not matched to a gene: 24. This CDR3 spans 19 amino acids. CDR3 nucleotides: TGTGCCAGCAGCCCCCGGGACAGGGTCCGCCAGCGATGGAGGGGGGAGCAGTTCTTC. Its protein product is CASSPRDRVRQRWRGEQFF.

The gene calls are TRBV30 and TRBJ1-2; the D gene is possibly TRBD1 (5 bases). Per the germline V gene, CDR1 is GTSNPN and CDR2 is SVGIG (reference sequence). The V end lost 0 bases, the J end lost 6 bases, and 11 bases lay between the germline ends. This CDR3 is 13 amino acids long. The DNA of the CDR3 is TGTGCCTGGAGTGTGCGGGGGAGTAATGGCTACACCTTC. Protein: CAWSVRGSNGYTF.

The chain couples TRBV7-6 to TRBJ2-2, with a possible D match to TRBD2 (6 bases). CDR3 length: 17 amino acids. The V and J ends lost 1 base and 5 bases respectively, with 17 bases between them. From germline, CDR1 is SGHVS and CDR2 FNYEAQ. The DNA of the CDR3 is TGTGCCAGCAGCTTAGAACTAGCCGCCCCCATTACCGGGGAGCTGTTTTTT. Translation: CASSLELAAPITGELFF.

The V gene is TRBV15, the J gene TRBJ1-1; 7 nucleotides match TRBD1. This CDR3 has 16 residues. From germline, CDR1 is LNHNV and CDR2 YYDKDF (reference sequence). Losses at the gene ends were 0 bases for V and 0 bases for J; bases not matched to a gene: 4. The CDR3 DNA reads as TGTGCCACCAGCAGAGACAGGGACAGTTTGAACACTGAAGCTTTCTTT. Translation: CATSRDRDSLNTEAFF.

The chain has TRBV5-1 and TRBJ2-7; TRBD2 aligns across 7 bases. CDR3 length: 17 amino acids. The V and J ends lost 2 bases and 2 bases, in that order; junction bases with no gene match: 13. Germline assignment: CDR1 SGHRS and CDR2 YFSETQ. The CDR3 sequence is CASSFFAGAPKTYEQYF. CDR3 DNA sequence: TGCGCCAGCAGCTTTTTTGCGGGAGCGCCTAAAACCTACGAGCAGTACTTC. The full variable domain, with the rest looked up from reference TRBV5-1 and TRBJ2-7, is KAGVTQTPRYLIKTRGQQVTLSCSPISGHRSVSWYQQTPGQGLQFLFEYFSETQRNKGNFPGRFSGRQFSNSRSEMNVSTLELGDSALYLCASSFFAGAPKTYEQYFGPGTRLTVT.

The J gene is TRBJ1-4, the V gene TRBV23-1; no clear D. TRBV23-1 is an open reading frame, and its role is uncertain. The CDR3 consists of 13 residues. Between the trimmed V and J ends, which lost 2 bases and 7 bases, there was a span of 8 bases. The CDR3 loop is CASSQQAGEKLFF. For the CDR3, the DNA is TGCGCCAGCAGTCAACAGGCTGGTGAAAAACTGTTTTTT.